The source of this TCR beta chain is a study of cytomegalovirus exposure and HLA in healthy donors. V shed 5 bases, J shed 4 bases, and the junction held 15 bases outside the gene matches. This CDR3 contains 17 residues. CDR1 is SEHNR, CDR2 FQNEAQ, per germline (reference sequence). In the case of this clone: Its specificity is unknown.

Study-level points and caveats: The authors later linked a missense DCLRE1C variant to TCR beta V- and J-gene trimming. A previous analysis found most TCR beta V segments productive roughly 87% or roughly 30% of the time. Later analysis suggested most CMV-associated TCR beta chains were HLA-restricted.

The study sampled nominally healthy donors, though unrecorded immune exposures were likely. 60 Vbeta and 13 Jbeta primers were used in PCR. Method: immunoSEQ multiplex PCR; TCRdb's copy keeps in-frame clones and lacks some. The table has some 190,000 clones, roughly 82% seen once. The sample was PBMCs. This TCR came from a man aged 40-49 years in good health and CMV-seronegative. The chain is built from TRBV7-9 and TRBJ2-5; the match to TRBD2 covers 8 bases. In DNA form, the CDR3 reads TGTGCCAGCAGCCCGTCCCGGGGGGGGCGGGTTGGAGAGACCCAGTACTTC. Its translation is CASSPSRGGRVGETQYF. Combining the CDR3 with reference TRBV7-9 and TRBJ2-5 gives the whole variable domain DTGVSQNPRHKITKRGQNVTFRCDPISEHNRLYWYRQTLGQGPEFLTYFQNEAQLEKSRLLSDRFSAERPKGSFSTLEIQRTEQGDSAMYLCASSPSRGGRVGETQYFGPGTRLLVL.